This TCR beta chain is drawn from a study of T cell responses to AZD1222 COVID-19 vaccine. Study conclusions and caveats: Clonal diversity was possibly underestimated, and the donors were mostly white British, with more females.

Clones were read by immunoSEQ multiplex PCR, and TCRdb kept only the in-frame ones, dropping some. Found here are about 100,000 clones, around 86% of them singletons; the top ten hold approximately 5%. The CDR3 runs to 12 residues. Trimming removed 4 bases from V and 7 bases from J, with 12 bases in between. Germline-derived CDR1 and CDR2 are GTSNPN and SVGIG (reference sequence). In regard to this clone: Its antigen remains unknown.

This TCR was sampled from an adult in good health. V and J are TRBV30 and TRBJ2-3; tentatively, D is TRBD2 (6 bases). This specimen was peripheral blood, taken on day 0 of AZD1222 vaccination. The CDR3 DNA is TGTGCCTGGAACCCGGGACTGTATACGCAGTATTTT. It specifies CAWNPGLYTQYF.